A selection of T cell receptor beta chains follows, all from one sample in a study of blood T cell repertoires in COVID-19. Produced via immunoSEQ multiplex PCR; TCRdb's table is partial and in-frame only. This table holds approximately 150,000 clones, around four fifths found once. The specimen sequenced was PBMCs or T cells enriched from blood (not recorded which). The receptor source for this set is a man in his 70s who had been exposed to COVID-19. Each CDR3 is given without its conserved first and last residue. Only some rows state a clone size, as once, few, many or a class for expanded clones.

j_gene	abundance	v_gene	CDR3aa
TRBJ1-6	.	TRBV7-3	ASSEQGEYSPLH
TRBJ2-1	few	TRBV25-1	ASSYSFGEQF
TRBJ2-1	.	TRBV29-1	SVLSRTSGSYNEQF
TRBJ2-1	.	TRBV6-2/TRBV6-3	ASSYSGGPGGHEQF
TRBJ2-7	.	TRBV12-3/TRBV12-4	ASSLAPAYEQY
TRBJ2-2	.	TRBV7-6	ASSLSRAGVGTGELF
TRBJ1-1	.	TRBV4-1	ASSQAGLKNTEAF
TRBJ2-3	.	TRBV12-5	ASGDGTVVDTQY
TRBJ1-6	.	TRBV7-9	ASSLWGDRSPLH
TRBJ1-1	.	TRBV6-2/TRBV6-3	ASSTSTEAF
TRBJ1-6	.	TRBV10-3	AISTGTENNSPLH
TRBJ1-5	.	TRBV15	ATSRDWAGQPQH
TRBJ1-2	.	TRBV19	ASSLSGGNYGYT